One sample yielded the 9 T cell receptor beta chains listed below, sequenced in a study of identical twins. TCRdb fed the 5' RACE reads into MiXCR, producing one record per CDR3 protein. In the table there are hundreds of thousands of distinct CDR3 sequences, roughly 8% of which are singletons. A further study also used this sample, focusing on yellow fever vaccine responses in identical twins.

Sequencing was done on a sample of PBMCs. These receptors came from a woman aged 18-30 years in good health.

V gene TRBV29-1 combines with J gene TRBJ2-7; D is perhaps TRBD1 (5 bases). Germline V gene lookup returns CDR1 SQVTM and CDR2 ANQGSEA. The V end was cut by 3 bases, the J end by 2 bases, with 8 bases between. The CDR3 totals 12 residues. The CDR3 bases are TGCAGCGTTGATGCAGGGCCCTACGAGCAGTACTTC. Its protein product is CSVDAGPYEQYF.

This clonotype turned up a few times. The gene calls are TRBV6-5 and TRBJ2-3; possible D gene TRBD2, 5 bases. The CDR3 covers 16 residues. Germline CDR1 is MNHEY and CDR2 is SVGAGI. V lost 3 bases, J lost 2 bases, and 15 bases lay in between. The DNA for the CDR3 is TGTGCCAGCAGTTATTCAGTTGCGGGCGTCACAGATACGCAGTATTTT. Amino acid sequence: CASSYSVAGVTDTQYF.

This clonotype was picked up a small number of times. The J gene is TRBJ2-1, the V gene TRBV3-1; perhaps TRBD2 as D (6 bases). This CDR3 contains 15 residues. Germline V gene lookup returns CDR1 LGHDT and CDR2 YNNKEL (reference sequence). The V end was cut by 0 bases, the J end by 7 bases, with 13 bases between. The CDR3 nucleotides are TGTGCCAGCAGCCAAGAAGCGGGTATCTTGAATGAGCAGTTCTTC. The encoded protein is CASSQEAGILNEQFF.

The gene calls are TRBV19 and TRBJ1-1; 7 bases fit TRBD1. The CDR3 consists of 15 residues. Germline CDR1 and CDR2: LNHDA and SQIVND (reference sequence). After removal of 4 bases from V and 1 base from J, the junction contained 6 bases not matched to a gene. Here the CDR3 reads CASSTRGGGNTEAFF. The CDR3 nucleotides are TGTGCCAGTAGTACCCGAGGGGGCGGGAACACTGAAGCTTTCTTT.

This clonotype was counted between two and nine times. CDR3 sequence: CSVGQGITYEQYF. For the CDR3, the DNA is TGCAGCGTTGGACAGGGGATTACCTACGAGCAGTACTTC. This chain connects TRBV29-1 to TRBJ2-7, with TRBD1 matching over 8 bases. In germline, CDR1 is SQVTM, CDR2 ANQGSEA. Germline trimming cut 4 bases from V and 2 bases from J; bases unmatched to any gene: 4. This CDR3 is 13 amino acids long.

This chain connects TRBV9 to TRBJ2-3; no definite D call. The V end was cut by 0 bases, the J end by 0 bases, with 11 bases between. The CDR3 loop spans 16 amino acids. Germline V gene lookup returns CDR1 SGDLS and CDR2 YYNGEE. CDR3 sequence: CASSVGSRPSTDTQYF. CDR3 DNA sequence: TGTGCCAGCAGCGTAGGTTCGAGACCTAGCACAGATACGCAGTATTTT.

In its sample, this clonotype was seen a few times. The chain has TRBV7-9 and TRBJ1-1; D is possibly TRBD1 (5 bases). V lost 4 bases, J lost 5 bases, and 17 bases lay in between. This CDR3 comprises 15 residues. In germline, CDR1 is SEHNR, CDR2 FQNEAQ (reference sequence). CDR3 sequence reads: CASSSPGGSGTEAFF. The CDR3 DNA is TGTGCCAGCAGCTCGCCCGGGGGGTCTGGAACTGAAGCTTTCTTT.

This clonotype was counted between two and nine times. The V and J genes are TRBV5-1 and TRBJ2-1; no clear D gene. Germline lookup yields CDR1 SGHRS and CDR2 YFSETQ. V was cut by 0 bases and J by 5 bases, with 12 bases left in between. The CDR3 is 15 amino acids. CDR3 DNA sequence: TGCGCCAGCAGCTTGGCCCTGGACGGACACAATGAGCAGTTCTTC. Amino acids: CASSLALDGHNEQFF.

This clonotype has more than one count but fewer than ten. The V gene is TRBV6-1, the J gene TRBJ2-3; 12 bases line up with TRBD2. V lost 2 bases to trimming and J lost 7 bases; unmatched junction nucleotides: 7. Germline CDR1 is MNHNS and CDR2 is SASEGT. The CDR3 is 16 residues long. The CDR3, as DNA: TGTGCCAGCAGTGAATGGTCTAGCGGGGGGGCATATACGCAGTATTTT. Residues: CASSEWSSGGAYTQYF.